These 9 T cell receptor beta chains were sequenced from one sample in a study of blood T cell repertoires in COVID-19 (dated by TCRdb to 2019 to 2021). The library was prepared using the immunoSEQ multiplex PCR assay. In TCRdb, the immuneACCESS table is reduced to in-frame sequences with V and J assigned. These tables do not hold every clone; where another copy was compared, an unresolved V gene accounts for under half, and the others remain unexplained. Counted in this sample were around 86,000 clones; 83% of them appeared once. Roughly 30% of the sample is taken by the ten largest. Material: peripheral blood. These receptor sequences come from an elderly woman with acute or convalescent COVID-19.

V usage is TRBV5-1 and J usage is TRBJ2-5; 7 nucleotides align to TRBD2. Losses at the gene ends were 0 bases for V and 2 bases for J; bases not matched to a gene: 10. The CDR3 is 17 amino acids. The germline gives CDR1 SGHRS, CDR2 YFSETQ. The DNA for the CDR3 is TGCGCCAGCAGCTTGGCCGTCGGGCCCGGGGGGCAAGAGACCCAGTACTTC. This sequence encodes CASSLAVGPGGQETQYF.

This chain joins TRBV10-1 and TRBJ2-6, with 7 bases lining up with TRBD1. After removal of 2 bases from V and 0 bases from J, the junction contained 4 bases not matched to a gene. The CDR3 runs 17 residues. Germline V gene data show CDR1 as WNHNN and CDR2 as SYGVQD (reference sequence). CDR3 sequence: CASSEGTASSGANVLTF. As DNA, the CDR3 is TGCGCCAGCAGTGAGGGGACAGCGAGCTCTGGGGCCAACGTCCTGACTTTC.

The chain recombines TRBV24-1 with TRBJ2-5; D possibly corresponds to TRBD1 (6 bases). The germline V gene encodes CDR1 KGHDR and CDR2 SFDVKD. The V end lost 9 bases, the J end lost 5 bases, and 15 bases lay between the germline ends. The CDR3 length is 13 residues. This chain's CDR3 is CATAVGAGETQYF. In nucleotides, the CDR3 is TGTGCCACCGCCGTGGGGGCAGGGGAGACCCAGTACTTC.

V usage is TRBV24-1 and J usage is TRBJ2-1; TRBD2 matches at 10 bases. The CDR3 has 21 residues. Per germline, CDR1 KGHDR and CDR2 SFDVKD. J gave up 0 bases and V 4 bases, and 17 bases lay outside the gene matches. The CDR3 sequence: CATSDAPGSGRPTSSYNEQFF. CDR3 sequence (DNA): TGTGCCACCAGTGACGCTCCCGGTAGCGGGAGGCCGACAAGCTCCTACAATGAGCAGTTCTTC.

In nucleotides, the CDR3 is TGTGCCAGCAGGCCCGGACAGTGGGAGTATGGCTACACCTTC. This translates into CASRPGQWEYGYTF. The chain joins TRBV28 to TRBJ1-2, with D maybe TRBD1 (6 bases). Trimming removed 6 bases at V and 5 bases at J, with 16 bases between. The V gene's germline CDR1 is MDHEN and CDR2 SYDVKM. CDR3 length equals 14 residues.

The chain carries TRBV7-9 and TRBJ2-3; the match to TRBD1 covers 7 bases. The CDR3 is 13 residues long. Germline CDR1 reads SEHNR; CDR2 reads FQNEAQ (reference sequence). V was pared by 7 bases and J by 3 bases, with 4 bases of the junction left unmatched. The CDR3 coding sequence is TGTGCCAGCACCTCGACAGGGACAGATACGCAGTATTTT. Residues: CASTSTGTDTQYF.

This clone was detected only a few times. The chain links TRBV10-2 to TRBJ1-6; maybe TRBD1 (5 bases). V lost 2 bases, J lost 9 bases, and 11 bases lay in between. Germline lookup yields CDR1 WSHSY and CDR2 SAAADI. The CDR3 runs to 14 residues. CDR3 nucleotide sequence: TGCGCCAGCAGTGAGAGCGGGGCGAGTTCACCCCTCCACTTT. It translates to CASSESGASSPLHF.

The V call is TRBV19, the J call TRBJ2-3, with D tentatively TRBD1 (5 bases). This CDR3 contains 13 residues. The germline V gene has CDR1 LNHDA and CDR2 SQIVND (reference sequence). The V end was cut by 5 bases, the J end by 6 bases, with 12 bases between. CDR3 sequence reads: CASSRGQPDTQYF. The DNA of the CDR3 is TGTGCCAGTAGTCGAGGACAACCCGATACGCAGTATTTT.

The rearrangement links TRBV24-1 to TRBJ2-2; 8 nucleotides line up with TRBD1. This CDR3 has 15 amino acids. V dropped 6 bases and J dropped 3; count of bases not matched to a gene: 5. CDR1 and CDR2 from the germline V gene are KGHDR and SFDVKD. The CDR3 spells CATSLGTGDTGELFF. CDR3 bases: TGTGCCACCAGTCTAGGGACAGGAGACACCGGGGAGCTGTTTTTT.